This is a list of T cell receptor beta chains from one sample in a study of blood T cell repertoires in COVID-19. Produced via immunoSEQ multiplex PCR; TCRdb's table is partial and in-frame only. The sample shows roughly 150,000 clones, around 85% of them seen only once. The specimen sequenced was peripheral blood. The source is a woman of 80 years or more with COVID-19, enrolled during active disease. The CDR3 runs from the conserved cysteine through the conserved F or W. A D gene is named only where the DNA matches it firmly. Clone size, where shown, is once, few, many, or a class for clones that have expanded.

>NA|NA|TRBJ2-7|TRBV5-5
TGTGCCAGCAGTCCACTCGGGGGAAGGTGGGCCTACGAGCAGTACTTC
CASSPLGGRWAYEQYF
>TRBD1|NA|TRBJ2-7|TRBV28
TGTGCCAGCAGACCGGGACAGGCCTCCTACGAGCAGTACTTC
CASRPGQASYEQYF
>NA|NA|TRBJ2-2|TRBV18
TGTGCCAGCTCAGTGGGTGCAGCGGGGAACACCGGGGAGCTGTTTTTT
CASSVGAAGNTGELFF
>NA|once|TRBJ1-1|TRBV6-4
TGTGCCAGCAGTGAGGAGGGAGGGATAACTGAAGCTTTCTTT
CASSEEGGITEAFF
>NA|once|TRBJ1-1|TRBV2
TGTGCCAGCATTTTCTCAGGGATCATGAACACTGAAGCTTTCTTT
CASIFSGIMNTEAFF
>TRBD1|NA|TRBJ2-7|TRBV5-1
TGCGCCAGCAGCCAACAGGGGAACTACGAGCAGTACTTC
CASSQQGNYEQYF
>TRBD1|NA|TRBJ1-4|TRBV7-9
TGTGCCAGCAGCTTAACGGGACAGGGGCTGATTACTAATGAAAAACTGTTTTTT
CASSLTGQGLITNEKLFF
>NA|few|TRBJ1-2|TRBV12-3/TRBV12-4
TGTGCCAGCAGCTCTAGGAGGGGCTACACCTTC
CASSSRRGYTF
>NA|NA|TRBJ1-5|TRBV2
TGTGCCAGCAGCGCCGAGGTTAATCAGCCCCAGCATTTT
CASSAEVNQPQHF
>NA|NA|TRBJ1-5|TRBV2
TGTGCCGGTTGCAGGGACTTGGGACAGCCCCAGCATTTT
CAGCRDLGQPQHF
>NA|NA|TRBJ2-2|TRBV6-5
TGTGCCAGCAGTTACTCGATGGGAGTAGGGACCGGGGAGCTGTTTTTT
CASSYSMGVGTGELFF
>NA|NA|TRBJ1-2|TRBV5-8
TGTGCCAGCAGCTTGGCAGGGGCGGGTGGCTACACCTTC
CASSLAGAGGYTF
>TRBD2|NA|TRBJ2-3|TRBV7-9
TGTGCCAGCAGCTTGACTAGCGGGGGCTTCACAGATACGCAGTATTTT
CASSLTSGGFTDTQYF
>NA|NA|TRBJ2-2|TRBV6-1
TGTGCCAGCAGTGAATTGGGAGTACGGAACACCGGGGAGCTGTTTTTT
CASSELGVRNTGELFF
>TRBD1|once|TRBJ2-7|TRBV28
TGTGCCAGCAGGTCGGGACAGGGGGGCGAGCAGTACTTC
CASRSGQGGEQYF
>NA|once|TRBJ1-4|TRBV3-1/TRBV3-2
TGTGCCAGCAGCCAAGATCACGGGAATGAAAAACTGTTTTTT
CASSQDHGNEKLFF
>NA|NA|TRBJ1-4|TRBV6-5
TGTGCCAGCAGACCCGCGGGCCAGGGGAATGAAAAACTGTTTTTT
CASRPAGQGNEKLFF
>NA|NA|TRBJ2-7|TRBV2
TGTGCCAGCAGTGAAGGTCTTCCCCGGAGGGAGCAGTACTTC
CASSEGLPRREQYF
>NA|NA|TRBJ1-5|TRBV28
TGTGCCAGCAGTAGGTCGCACAGGGCTACCCCTCAGCCCCAGCATTTT
CASSRSHRATPQPQHF
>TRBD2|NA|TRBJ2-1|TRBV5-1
TGCGCCAGCAGCTTGTCTGCGGGGAGGGACAATGAGCAGTTCTTC
CASSLSAGRDNEQFF
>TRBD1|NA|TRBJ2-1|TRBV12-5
TGTGCTAGTGGCTCCGACAGGGATAATGAGCAGTTCTTC
CASGSDRDNEQFF
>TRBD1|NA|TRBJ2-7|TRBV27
TGTGCCAGCAGGCGGACAGGGGCATTGTACGAGCAGTACTTC
CASRRTGALYEQYF
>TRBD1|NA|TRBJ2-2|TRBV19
TGTGCCAGTAGTGAGGGGACAGGGTTCACCGGGGAGCTGTTTTTT
CASSEGTGFTGELFF
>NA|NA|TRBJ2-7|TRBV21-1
TGTGCCAGCAGCGGCCGGGACACATCATACGAGCAGTACTTC
CASSGRDTSYEQYF
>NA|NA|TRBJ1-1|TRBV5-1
TGCGCCAGCAGCTTCACAGGGCTGATCACTGAAGCTTTCTTT
CASSFTGLITEAFF
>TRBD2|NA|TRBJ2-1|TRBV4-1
TGCGCCAGCAGCCAAAGCGACGGGGGGGCCGCCTACAATGAGCAGTTCTTC
CASSQSDGGAAYNEQFF
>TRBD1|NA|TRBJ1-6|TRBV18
TGTGCCAGCTCACCACAACCGGGACAGGGGGTTGGATCACCCCTCCACTTT
CASSPQPGQGVGSPLHF
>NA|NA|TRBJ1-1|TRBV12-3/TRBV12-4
TGTGCCAGCAGTTTTGTAGCGAACACTGAAGCTTTCTTT
CASSFVANTEAFF
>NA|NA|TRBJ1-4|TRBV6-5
TGTGCCAGCGGGGAGTTAACGACCGCGGGAGAAAAACTGTTTTTT
CASGELTTAGEKLFF
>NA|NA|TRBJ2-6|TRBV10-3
TGTGCCATCGGAGACTCTGGGGCCAACGTCCTGACTTTC
CAIGDSGANVLTF
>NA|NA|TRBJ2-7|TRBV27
TGTGCCAGCAGTTCCTCGAGGCTAGGAGGGCAGTACTTC
CASSSSRLGGQYF
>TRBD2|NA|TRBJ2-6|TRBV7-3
TGTGCCAGCAGCACCCATCCTAGCGGCTCTGGGGCCAACGTCCTGACTTTC
CASSTHPSGSGANVLTF
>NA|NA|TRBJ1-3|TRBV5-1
TGCGCCAGCAGCCATGGGCAGGTCCAATCCTCTGGAAACACCATATATTTT
CASSHGQVQSSGNTIYF
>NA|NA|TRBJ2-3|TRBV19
TGTGCCAGTAGTAGAGGTCAGACCGGGGCAGATACGCAGTATTTT
CASSRGQTGADTQYF
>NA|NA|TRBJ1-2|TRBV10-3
TGTGCCATCAGTGAGTCCGGAGGAACCCCTAACTATGGCTACACCTTC
CAISESGGTPNYGYTF
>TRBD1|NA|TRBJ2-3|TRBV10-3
TGTGCCATCAGTGAAGGACAGGGGGCGTCAGATACGCAGTATTTT
CAISEGQGASDTQYF
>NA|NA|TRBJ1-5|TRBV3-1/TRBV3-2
TGTGCCAGCGGGGACTTCGGCAATCAGCCCCAGCATTTT
CASGDFGNQPQHF
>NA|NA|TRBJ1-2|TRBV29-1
TGCAGCGTACAGGTTAACTATGGCTACACCTTC
CSVQVNYGYTF
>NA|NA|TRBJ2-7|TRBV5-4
TGTGCCAGCAGCGGGGGCAGGGCGTACCCCTACGAGCAGTACTTC
CASSGGRAYPYEQYF
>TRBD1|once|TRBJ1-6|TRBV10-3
TGTGCCATCAGCGTACAGGGGGCGCCAGGAAATTCACCCCTCCACTTT
CAISVQGAPGNSPLHF
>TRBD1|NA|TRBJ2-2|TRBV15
TGTGCCACCAGCCCCCGGGACAGCAACACCGGGGAGCTGTTTTTT
CATSPRDSNTGELFF
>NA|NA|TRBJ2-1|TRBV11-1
TGTGCCAGCAGCCACTCTAGCGAAATAATATACAATGAGCAGTTCTTC
CASSHSSEIIYNEQFF
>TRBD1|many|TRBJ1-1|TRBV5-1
TGCGCCAGCAGCGGGGACAGCCGGAACACTGAAGCTTTCTTT
CASSGDSRNTEAFF
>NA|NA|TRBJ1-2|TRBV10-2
TGCGCCAGCGCGGGCGAATTGAGGCTCGGCTACACCTTC
CASAGELRLGYTF
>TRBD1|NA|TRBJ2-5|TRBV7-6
TGTGCCAGCAGCTACGACAGGGCCCGACGTGGGACCCAGTACTTC
CASSYDRARRGTQYF
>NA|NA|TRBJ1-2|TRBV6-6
TGTGCCAGCAGTCCCGATGGGGGGAACTATGGCTACACCTTC
CASSPDGGNYGYTF
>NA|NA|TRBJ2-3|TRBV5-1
TGCGCCAGCAGCCCTGGCGGGGCGGAAGATACGCAGTATTTT
CASSPGGAEDTQYF
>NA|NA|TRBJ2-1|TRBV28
TGTGCCAGCACCCGGGACTTATACAATGAGCAGTTCTTC
CASTRDLYNEQFF